These T cell receptor beta chains were read from a single sample in a study of regulatory T cells in long-lasting Graves disease. Using its own MiXCR run on the multiplex PCR reads, TCRdb lists one record per CDR3 protein. The table includes more than 300,000 distinct CDR3 sequences, about 19% detected once. Sequences were derived from peripheral blood mononuclear cells (PBMCs), sampled when the disease was refractory, from a patient treated with antithyroid drugs. Every receptor here comes from a female donor with Graves disease. CDR3s include the opening cysteine and the closing phenylalanine or tryptophan. A D gene is named only where the DNA matches it firmly. Rows give clone size only sometimes, using once, few, many, or a class for an expanded clone.

>-|TRBJ1-5|TRBV10-3|-
TGTGCCATTGGGATAGATAGCAATCAGCCCCAGCATTTT
CAIGIDSNQPQHF
>-|TRBJ1-2|TRBV10-3|few
TGTGCCATCAATAACCTTGACAGGCCTACTAACTATGGCTACACCTTC
CAINNLDRPTNYGYTF
>-|TRBJ2-7|TRBV7-8|many
TGTGCCAGCAGCTTGGACCTATCGGACGAGCAGTACTTC
CASSLDLSDEQYF
>-|TRBJ2-2|TRBV19|-
TGTGCCAGTAGTAGACAGCTGCGAGCCACCGGGGAGCTGTTTTTT
CASSRQLRATGELFF
>TRBD2|TRBJ2-1|TRBV7-9|-
TGTGCCAGCAGCTTAGCTGGTAGCGGGAGGGCCGGCTCCTACAATGAGCAGTTCTTC
CASSLAGSGRAGSYNEQFF
>TRBD1|TRBJ1-5|TRBV7-8|few
TGTGCCAGCAGCGCAAGGGGACAGGGGGCCTATAGCAATCAGCCCCAGCATTTT
CASSARGQGAYSNQPQHF
>-|TRBJ2-5|TRBV5-1|-
TGCGCCAGCACCGACAGTTTACAAGAGACCCAGTACTTC
CASTDSLQETQYF
>-|TRBJ1-1|TRBV7-2|many
TGTGCCAGCAGTACGAAAGGAAGCAACACTGAAGCTTTCTTT
CASSTKGSNTEAFF
>TRBD1|TRBJ2-2|TRBV12-3/TRBV12-4|many
TGTGCCAGCAGTCAACAGGGGGCGAGCACCGGGGAGCTGTTTTTT
CASSQQGASTGELFF
>TRBD1|TRBJ2-7|TRBV6-1|many
TGTGCCAGCAGTGGGACAGGGTATTCCGAGCAGTACTTC
CASSGTGYSEQYF
>TRBD1|TRBJ1-2|TRBV6-4|-
TGTGCCAGCAGTGTCGGGACAGGGGTGGAGGGCTACACCTTC
CASSVGTGVEGYTF
>-|TRBJ2-3|TRBV7-8|few
TGTGCCAGCAGCGGCTACAGGGATACGCAGTATTTT
CASSGYRDTQYF
>TRBD2|TRBJ2-2|TRBV7-2|-
TGTGCCAGCAGCATGACCCTAGCGGGGGGGCGGACCGGGGAGCTGTTTTTT
CASSMTLAGGRTGELFF
>-|TRBJ1-2|TRBV29-1|-
TGCAGCGTTGGGAGTCTTTCCCGGGACTACACCTTC
CSVGSLSRDYTF
>-|TRBJ2-7|TRBV28|many
TGTGCCAGCAGTGAACCCAAGGTTAAGGGGGAGCAGTACTTC
CASSEPKVKGEQYF
>-|TRBJ2-2|TRBV24-1|many
TGTGCCACCAGTGGGGTGGACAGCCCCGGGGAGCTGTTTTTT
CATSGVDSPGELFF
>TRBD2|TRBJ2-5|TRBV9|-
TGTGCCAGCAGCTCCCGAGGTGCAGCGGGAGTAGGAGAGACCCAGTACTTC
CASSSRGAAGVGETQYF
>-|TRBJ1-5|TRBV20-1|-
TGCAGTGCTAGAGATACAGGGTATAGCAATCAGCCCCAGCATTTT
CSARDTGYSNQPQHF
>-|TRBJ1-5|TRBV5-1|few
TGCGCCAGCAGCTTGTGGGGGGGAAGCAATCAGCCCCAGCATTTT
CASSLWGGSNQPQHF
>-|TRBJ2-7|TRBV7-2|many
TGTGCCAGCAGTTTCGAAGGCGGGACACATTACGAGCAGTACTTC
CASSFEGGTHYEQYF
>TRBD2|TRBJ2-5|TRBV12-3/TRBV12-4|many
TGTGCCAGCAGTGGGACTAGCGGGACGGGCGGGGAGACCCAGTACTTC
CASSGTSGTGGETQYF
>-|TRBJ2-5|TRBV20-1|many
TGCAGTGCTAGACCCCCAGGAGTACAAGAGACCCAGTACTTC
CSARPPGVQETQYF
>TRBD2|TRBJ2-2|TRBV12-3/TRBV12-4|-
TGTGCCAGCAGTTTTGAGGGACTACGAGACACCGGGGAGCTGTTTTTT
CASSFEGLRDTGELFF
>-|TRBJ2-7|TRBV14|few
TGTGCCAGCAGCCAGCACACTCTCTACGAGCAGTACTTC
CASSQHTLYEQYF
>-|TRBJ2-3|TRBV7-9|-
TGTGCCAGCAGCTTATTCGACACAGATACGCAGTATTTT
CASSLFDTDTQYF
>TRBD1|TRBJ2-7|TRBV6-2/TRBV6-3|-
TGTGCCAGCAGCCGAACCCGGACAGGGGGAAGCTACGAGCAGTACTTC
CASSRTRTGGSYEQYF
>-|TRBJ2-7|TRBV6-5|many
TGTGCCAGCAGTTACGGGTACGGGGGTTCCTACGAGCAGTACTTC
CASSYGYGGSYEQYF
>-|TRBJ2-7|TRBV27|-
TGTGCCAGCAGTAATTTGGAACTTTTCCACGAGCAGTACTTC
CASSNLELFHEQYF
>-|TRBJ1-1|TRBV10-3|many
TGTGCCATCAGTGAGTTCAAAGGGAACACTGAAGCTTTCTTT
CAISEFKGNTEAFF
>-|TRBJ1-1|TRBV29-1|-
TGCAGCGTGCGGCGGGGGAACACTGAAGCTTTCTTT
CSVRRGNTEAFF
>TRBD1|TRBJ1-1|TRBV29-1|many
TGCAGCGTTTCGGGGACAGGGAGTTTTTATGCTGAAGCTTTCTTT
CSVSGTGSFYAEAFF
>-|TRBJ2-7|TRBV6-1|-
TGTGCCAGCAGTCCCCCTAGAGCGCCCTACGAGCAGTACTTC
CASSPPRAPYEQYF
>-|TRBJ1-5|TRBV7-2|-
TGTGCCAGCAGCTCCAGGGGCCATAGCAATCAGCCCCAGCATTTT
CASSSRGHSNQPQHF
>-|TRBJ1-2|TRBV7-3|few
TGTGCCAGCAGCTTCAACAGCTGG
CASSFNSW
>-|TRBJ1-1|TRBV7-6|-
TGTGCCAGCAGCTCTCAGGCGGCTAACACTGAAGCTTTCTTT
CASSSQAANTEAFF
>-|TRBJ1-5|TRBV7-8|many
TGTGCCAGCAGCTTAGTTGGAGAGGATCAGCCCCAGCATTTT
CASSLVGEDQPQHF
>-|TRBJ1-4|TRBV20-1|many
TGCAGTGCTAGAGATACAGCTGCAACTAATGAAAAACTGTTTTTT
CSARDTAATNEKLFF
>-|TRBJ1-5|TRBV7-9|many
TGTGCCAGCAGCTCGGGCCCTAATCAGCCCCAGCATTTT
CASSSGPNQPQHF
>-|TRBJ2-2|TRBV24-1|many
TGTGCCACCAGTGGAGGGGTCGCAGATGGCACCGGGGAGCTGTTTTTT
CATSGGVADGTGELFF
>-|TRBJ2-3|TRBV7-9|-
TGTGCCAGCAGCCTAAACGGGGCCTCCCCAGATACGCAGTATTTT
CASSLNGASPDTQYF
>-|TRBJ1-4|TRBV6-1|-
TGTGCCAGCAGCGAGGGATTTGCTGAAAAACTGTTTTTT
CASSEGFAEKLFF
>-|TRBJ1-4|TRBV6-1|many
TGTGCCAGCAGCCAACCCAATGAAAAACTGTTTTTT
CASSQPNEKLFF
>TRBD2|TRBJ2-6|TRBV5-1|-
TGCGCCAGCAGCTTGGCCGCGGGGGTATTGGGGGCCAACGTCCTGACTTTC
CASSLAAGVLGANVLTF
>-|TRBJ1-1|TRBV7-9|-
TGTGCCAGCAGCTTAGCTAAGGGGTCTGCTGAAGCTTTCTTT
CASSLAKGSAEAFF
>-|TRBJ1-1|TRBV4-2|-
TGTGCCAGCAGCCAAGATTATTGGGCCAGGGGAACTTTAATGAACACTGAAGCTTTCTTT
CASSQDYWARGTLMNTEAFF
>-|TRBJ1-1|TRBV20-1|many
TGCAGTGCTGACACAGGGATGAACACTGAAGCTTTCTTT
CSADTGMNTEAFF
>-|TRBJ1-2|TRBV30|few
TGTGCCTGGAGTGTAATGGGGGCGGGGGGCTACACCTTC
CAWSVMGAGGYTF
>-|TRBJ2-7|TRBV28|many
TGTGCCAGCAGTTTAAGGAGCTTCCTAAGCTCCTACGAGCAGTACTTC
CASSLRSFLSSYEQYF
>TRBD1|TRBJ1-2|TRBV7-9|-
TGTGCCAGCAGCTTCCCGGGACAGACCTACACTAACTATGGCTACACCTTC
CASSFPGQTYTNYGYTF